These T cell receptor beta chains were read from a single sample in a study of T-cell reconstitution after alpha-beta-depleted transplantation in children. TCRdb re-derived calls from the PCR reads in MiXCR, one entry per CDR3 protein. The data contain some 830,000 distinct CDR3 sequences, roughly 15% of them singletons. Source: PBMCs, mostly from graft donor cells, taken 360 days after TCRalphabeta/CD19-depleted stem cell transplant. These receptors were obtained from a male patient aged 10 to 17 who had a stem cell transplant for acute lymphoblastic leukemia, so the T cells may come from the graft donor. The CDR3 runs from the conserved cysteine through the conserved F or W. D genes are given only for firm matches. Clone size appears in some rows only: once, few, many, or a class for an expanded clone.

cdr3_aa cdr3_nt j_call clone_size cdr3_length v_call d_call
CASSSGLNEKLFF TGCGCCAGCAGCTCCGGGCTCAATGAAAAACTGTTTTTT TRBJ1-4 few 13 TRBV5-1 NA
CASSIGQVNYEQYF TGTGCCAGCAGCATAGGACAGGTAAATTACGAGCAGTACTTC TRBJ2-7 many 14 TRBV5-6 TRBD1
CASSWNLGTPSLGELFF TGCGCCAGCAGCTGGAATCTAGGAACCCCCTCCCTGGGGGAGCTGTTTTTT TRBJ2-2 many 17 TRBV5-1 NA
CASSRGGTGMYEQYF TGTGCCAGCAGCCGTGGAGGGACAGGGATGTACGAGCAGTACTTC TRBJ2-7 NA 15 TRBV11-3 TRBD1
CASSLVWRGLDVNEQFF TGTGCCAGCAGCTTAGTTTGGAGGGGGCTAGATGTCAATGAGCAGTTCTTC TRBJ2-1 NA 17 TRBV11-2 NA
CASSLWDSSSEETQYF TGCGCCAGCAGCCTGTGGGACAGCTCGAGTGAGGAGACCCAGTACTTC TRBJ2-5 NA 16 TRBV5-1 TRBD1
CASSLNLWESAEAFF TGTGCCAGCAGCTTAAATCTGTGGGAGTCGGCTGAAGCTTTCTTT TRBJ1-1 many 15 TRBV7-8 NA
CASSYGDRIFGDEQYF TGTGCCAGCAGTTACGGGGACAGGATCTTTGGCGACGAGCAGTACTTC TRBJ2-7 NA 16 TRBV6-5 TRBD1
CASAGTDRFNYGYTF TGTGCCAGCGCCGGAACGGACAGGTTTAACTATGGCTACACCTTC TRBJ1-2 NA 15 TRBV12-3/TRBV12-4 TRBD1
CAISESMGENTGELFF TGTGCCATCAGTGAGTCGATGGGGGAGAATACCGGGGAGCTGTTTTTT TRBJ2-2 few 16 TRBV10-3 NA
CASSLIPSPVDTQYF TGTGCCAGCAGCTTAATTCCCAGTCCCGTAGATACGCAGTATTTT TRBJ2-3 NA 15 TRBV11-2 NA
CSARGTGSTPREQYF TGCAGTGCTAGAGGGACAGGTTCTACCCCACGCGAGCAGTACTTC TRBJ2-7 few 15 TRBV20-1 TRBD1
CSARTGDRGNIQYF TGCAGTGCTAGGACAGGGGATCGGGGGAACATTCAGTACTTC TRBJ2-4 NA 14 TRBV20-1 TRBD1
CASSDLLTGSPRETQYF TGTGCCAGCAGTGACCTCCTAACAGGGAGCCCTAGAGAGACCCAGTACTTC TRBJ2-5 NA 17 TRBV2 NA
CASSLSFGAYGYTF TGTGCCAGCAGTTTATCTTTCGGAGCGTATGGCTACACCTTC TRBJ1-2 few 14 TRBV27 NA
CASKFLGPLGGELFF TGTGCCAGTAAATTCTTGGGGCCCCTTGGCGGGGAGCTGTTTTTT TRBJ2-2 NA 15 TRBV19 NA
CASSPGLATSYEQYF TGTGCCAGCAGCCCGGGACTAGCGACCTCGTACGAGCAGTACTTC TRBJ2-7 NA 15 TRBV12-3/TRBV12-4 TRBD2
CASSLWARARHDEQFF TGCGCCAGCAGCTTGTGGGCACGGGCCCGGCACGATGAGCAGTTCTTC TRBJ2-1 few 16 TRBV5-1 NA
CASSLDSMNTEAFF TGTGCCAGCAGCTTAGACAGCATGAACACTGAAGCTTTCTTT TRBJ1-1 many 14 TRBV13 NA
CASSQERGVRYGYTF TGCGCCAGCAGCCAAGAGAGGGGGGTACGTTATGGCTACACCTTC TRBJ1-2 NA 15 TRBV4-1 NA
CATSRRGLGTDTQYF TGTGCCACCAGCAGACGGGGACTCGGAACAGATACGCAGTATTTT TRBJ2-3 NA 15 TRBV15 NA
CASSLVSAGKETQYF TGTGCCAGCAGCTTGGTTTCGGCAGGAAAAGAGACCCAGTACTTC TRBJ2-5 NA 15 TRBV5-6 NA
CATGQGSSGANVLTF TGTGCCACCGGACAGGGAAGCTCTGGGGCCAACGTCCTGACTTTC TRBJ2-6 NA 15 TRBV24-1 TRBD1
CASSRRFSSYEQYF TGTGCCAGCAGCCGGCGGTTCAGCTCCTACGAGCAGTACTTC TRBJ2-7 NA 14 TRBV9 NA
CASPKGTGPDEQFF TGCGCCAGCCCGAAAGGAACGGGTCCGGATGAGCAGTTCTTC TRBJ2-1 few 14 TRBV10-1 NA
CASSLSGQGTTGELFF TGTGCCAGCAGCTTATCGGGACAGGGGACAACCGGGGAGCTGTTTTTT TRBJ2-2 NA 16 TRBV11-3 TRBD1
CASSYSRGKNSPLHF TGTGCCAGCAGTTACTCCAGGGGAAAGAATTCACCCCTCCACTTT TRBJ1-6 few 15 TRBV6-5 NA
CASSSDRHEQFF TGTGCCAGCAGCTCCGACCGCCATGAGCAGTTCTTC TRBJ2-1 NA 12 TRBV7-3 NA
CASRTTVYGYTF TGTGCCAGCAGAACCACTGTCTATGGCTACACCTTC TRBJ1-2 NA 12 TRBV12-3/TRBV12-4 NA
CASSQTRAGIETQYF TGTGCCAGCAGCCAGACTAGAGCTGGAATAGAGACCCAGTACTTC TRBJ2-5 NA 15 TRBV7-6 NA
CASRVGADTDTQYF TGTGCCAGCAGGGTCGGGGCAGACACAGATACGCAGTATTTT TRBJ2-3 few 14 TRBV6-1 NA
CASSQGPIRSHEQYF TGTGCCAGCAGCCAAGGCCCCATCAGGTCCCACGAGCAGTACTTC TRBJ2-7 NA 15 TRBV14 NA
CSARDPAGTSGRGYNEQFF TGCAGTGCTAGGGACCCAGCCGGGACTAGCGGGAGAGGGTACAATGAGCAGTTCTTC TRBJ2-1 NA 19 TRBV20-1 TRBD2
CASSELVASPKYF TGTGCCAGCAGTGAATTAGTGGCTAGCCCAAAGTACTTC TRBJ2-7 NA 13 TRBV6-1 NA
CASSQDPGTSDSTDTQYF TGCGCCAGCAGCCAAGATCCCGGGACTAGCGATAGCACAGATACGCAGTATTTT TRBJ2-3 NA 18 TRBV4-1 TRBD2
CSGGGRGTYEQYF TGCAGCGGGGGGGGGAGAGGGACCTACGAGCAGTACTTC TRBJ2-7 NA 13 TRBV29-1 TRBD2
CASSLRRNQPQHF TGTGCCAGCAGCTTAAGAAGGAATCAGCCCCAGCATTTT TRBJ1-5 NA 13 TRBV7-3 NA
CASSFSPSGGGQFLYNEQFF TGTGCCAGCAGTTTCAGTCCGTCCGGCGGGGGACAGTTTTTATACAATGAGCAGTTCTTC TRBJ2-1 few 20 TRBV12-3/TRBV12-4 NA
CASSPDQENTEAFF TGTGCCAGCTCACCAGATCAGGAGAACACTGAAGCTTTCTTT TRBJ1-1 many 14 TRBV18 NA
CASSQRVAGLAGVEETQYF TGCGCCAGCAGCCAACGCGTCGCGGGACTAGCGGGAGTAGAAGAGACCCAGTACTTC TRBJ2-5 NA 19 TRBV4-1 TRBD2
CASSLTSGRLYEQYF TGTGCCAGCAGCTTGACTAGCGGGAGACTCTACGAGCAGTACTTC TRBJ2-7 NA 15 TRBV7-9 TRBD2
CASSHAPGLVTGELFF TGCGCCAGCAGCCACGCCCCGGGACTAGTCACCGGGGAGCTGTTTTTT TRBJ2-2 NA 16 TRBV4-1 TRBD2
CSASGQKNIQYF TGCAGCGCATCGGGACAGAAAAACATTCAGTACTTC TRBJ2-4 many 12 TRBV29-1 TRBD1
CASSPTGGFTEAFF TGTGCCAGCTCACCAACAGGGGGCTTCACTGAAGCTTTCTTT TRBJ1-1 few 14 TRBV18 TRBD1
CSARTSGRRSYNEQFF TGCAGTGCTAGGACTAGCGGGAGGAGGTCCTACAATGAGCAGTTCTTC TRBJ2-1 few 16 TRBV20-1 TRBD2
CASSFPRAFVGLPNTGELFF TGTGCCAGCAGCTTCCCCAGAGCTTTCGTGGGGCTACCTAACACCGGGGAGCTGTTTTTT TRBJ2-2 few 20 TRBV7-8 NA